Listed below are T cell receptor beta chains from one sample, sequenced in a study of Tregs in tolerant kidney transplant recipients. Only in-frame clones appear in the TCRdb table, and some are missing; sequencing was by immunoSEQ multiplex PCR. The table has tens of thousands of clones, roughly 84% seen once. Sequenced material: CD4+ T cells from blood. Receptors originate from a human donor in good health. The CDR3 runs from the conserved cysteine through the conserved F or W. A D gene is named only where the DNA matches it firmly. Only some rows state a clone size, as once, few, many or a class for expanded clones.

CDR3: CASSQGRGETEAFF
DNA: TGCGCCAGCAGCCAAGGTCGGGGGGAAACTGAAGCTTTCTTT
D: .
size: many
V: TRBV4-3
J: TRBJ1-1

CDR3: CASSRTGVHGYTF
DNA: TGTGCCAGTAGTAGGACAGGGGTTCATGGCTACACCTTC
D: TRBD1
size: .
V: TRBV19
J: TRBJ1-2

CDR3: CASSGISDQPQHF
DNA: TGTGCCAGCAGCGGAATTAGCGATCAGCCCCAGCATTTT
D: .
size: .
V: TRBV5-5
J: TRBJ1-5

CDR3: CASSSHGTGRPYEQYF
DNA: TGTGCCAGCAGTTCCCACGGGACAGGGAGGCCCTACGAGCAGTACTTC
D: TRBD1
size: .
V: TRBV28
J: TRBJ2-7

CDR3: CASSLEGRINYGYTF
DNA: TGCGCCAGCAGCTTGGAGGGCAGAATAAACTATGGCTACACCTTC
D: .
size: .
V: TRBV5-1
J: TRBJ1-2

CDR3: CASSRTGVGYGYTF
DNA: TGCGCCAGCAGCCGGACAGGGGTGGGGTATGGCTACACCTTC
D: TRBD1
size: .
V: TRBV4-3
J: TRBJ1-2

CDR3: CASGLLAPPSSYEQYF
DNA: TGTGCTAGTGGTTTGCTAGCTCCTCCTTCCTCCTACGAGCAGTACTTC
D: .
size: .
V: TRBV12-5
J: TRBJ2-7

CDR3: CASSSRPAYNEQFF
DNA: TGTGCCAGCAGTTCCCGACCGGCTTACAATGAGCAGTTCTTC
D: .
size: .
V: TRBV28
J: TRBJ2-1

CDR3: CASSPGGNQPQHF
DNA: TGTGCCAGCAGCCCAGGGGGCAATCAGCCCCAGCATTTT
D: .
size: .
V: TRBV9
J: TRBJ1-5

CDR3: CASSPRGGSGLEQYF
DNA: TGTGCCAGCAGTCCCCGAGGCGGGAGCGGCTTGGAGCAGTACTTC
D: TRBD2
size: .
V: TRBV28
J: TRBJ2-7

CDR3: CASRTKRGTDTQYF
DNA: TGTGCCAGCAGAACAAAGCGGGGCACAGATACGCAGTATTTT
D: .
size: .
V: TRBV7-3
J: TRBJ2-3

CDR3: CASSHLLSHSGLAYNEQFF
DNA: TGTGCCAGCAGCCATCTTCTTTCCCATAGCGGGTTGGCCTACAATGAGCAGTTCTTC
D: TRBD2
size: .
V: TRBV11-3
J: TRBJ2-1

CDR3: CASSRDRANYGYTF
DNA: TGTGCCAGCAGCAGAGACCGAGCTAACTATGGCTACACCTTC
D: .
size: .
V: TRBV6-5
J: TRBJ1-2

CDR3: CATSNPKTVSATEAFF
DNA: TGTGCCACCAGCAACCCTAAGACAGTTTCGGCGACTGAAGCTTTCTTT
D: .
size: .
V: TRBV15
J: TRBJ1-1

CDR3: CAWSTGQVVEKLFF
DNA: TGTGCCTGGAGTACCGGACAGGTGGTCGAAAAACTGTTTTTT
D: TRBD1
size: .
V: TRBV30
J: TRBJ1-4

CDR3: CASSDDRGVPNEKLFF
DNA: TGTGCCAGCAGCGACGACAGGGGTGTGCCTAATGAAAAACTGTTTTTT
D: TRBD1
size: .
V: TRBV11-2
J: TRBJ1-4

CDR3: CASSFPVRDNTQYF
DNA: TGTGCCAGCAGTTTCCCAGTCAGGGATAATACGCAGTATTTT
D: .
size: .
V: TRBV28
J: TRBJ2-3

CDR3: CASCFSPVTYNEQFF
DNA: TGTGCCAGCTGCTTTTCCCCGGTGACCTACAATGAGCAGTTCTTC
D: .
size: .
V: TRBV2
J: TRBJ2-1

CDR3: CASSYFGGGSNQPQHF
DNA: TGTGCCAGCAGTTACTTTGGGGGAGGGAGCAATCAGCCCCAGCATTTT
D: .
size: .
V: TRBV6-6
J: TRBJ1-5

CDR3: CASNPSGSWNEQFF
DNA: TGTGCCAGTAACCCTAGCGGGAGTTGGAATGAGCAGTTCTTC
D: TRBD2
size: .
V: TRBV19
J: TRBJ2-1

CDR3: CAWSVGSGIYNEQFF
DNA: TGTGCCTGGAGTGTGGGTAGCGGGATTTACAATGAGCAGTTCTTC
D: TRBD2
size: .
V: TRBV30
J: TRBJ2-1

CDR3: CASSRTGNYGYTF
DNA: TGTGCCAGCAGTCGGACGGGTAACTATGGCTACACCTTC
D: .
size: .
V: TRBV6-5
J: TRBJ1-2

CDR3: CAISDGRSGGEKLFF
DNA: TGTGCCATCAGTGATGGCCGTTCGGGCGGTGAAAAACTGTTTTTT
D: .
size: .
V: TRBV10-3
J: TRBJ1-4

CDR3: CASSQVRGLFQDTQYF
DNA: TGTGCCAGCAGCCAAGTCCGCGGTCTGTTTCAAGATACGCAGTATTTT
D: .
size: .
V: TRBV14
J: TRBJ2-3

CDR3: CATSRGVRDSGNTIYF
DNA: TGTGCCACCAGCAGAGGTGTGCGGGACTCTGGAAACACCATATATTTT
D: .
size: .
V: TRBV15
J: TRBJ1-3

CDR3: CASNPEQDTEAFF
DNA: TGTGCCAGCAACCCGGAACAGGATACTGAAGCTTTCTTT
D: .
size: once
V: TRBV2
J: TRBJ1-1

CDR3: CAWSVPDRERSPLHF
DNA: TGTGCCTGGAGTGTACCCGACAGGGAGCGGTCACCCCTCCACTTT
D: TRBD1
size: once
V: TRBV30
J: TRBJ1-6

CDR3: CASSLFAVPIARITDTQYF
DNA: TGTGCCAGCAGTTTATTCGCGGTCCCAATCGCACGTATCACAGATACGCAGTATTTT
D: .
size: .
V: TRBV27
J: TRBJ2-3